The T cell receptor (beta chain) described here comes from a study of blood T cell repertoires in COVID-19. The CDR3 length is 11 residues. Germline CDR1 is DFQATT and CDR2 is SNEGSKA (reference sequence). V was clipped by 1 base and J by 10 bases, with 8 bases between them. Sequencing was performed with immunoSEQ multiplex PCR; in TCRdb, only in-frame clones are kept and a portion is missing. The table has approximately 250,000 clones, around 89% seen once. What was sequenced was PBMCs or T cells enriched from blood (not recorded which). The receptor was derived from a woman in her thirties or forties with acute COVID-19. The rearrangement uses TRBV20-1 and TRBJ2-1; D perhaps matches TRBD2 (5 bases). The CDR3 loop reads CSARVGREQFF. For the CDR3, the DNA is TGCAGTGCTAGAGTAGGGAGAGAGCAGTTCTTC.